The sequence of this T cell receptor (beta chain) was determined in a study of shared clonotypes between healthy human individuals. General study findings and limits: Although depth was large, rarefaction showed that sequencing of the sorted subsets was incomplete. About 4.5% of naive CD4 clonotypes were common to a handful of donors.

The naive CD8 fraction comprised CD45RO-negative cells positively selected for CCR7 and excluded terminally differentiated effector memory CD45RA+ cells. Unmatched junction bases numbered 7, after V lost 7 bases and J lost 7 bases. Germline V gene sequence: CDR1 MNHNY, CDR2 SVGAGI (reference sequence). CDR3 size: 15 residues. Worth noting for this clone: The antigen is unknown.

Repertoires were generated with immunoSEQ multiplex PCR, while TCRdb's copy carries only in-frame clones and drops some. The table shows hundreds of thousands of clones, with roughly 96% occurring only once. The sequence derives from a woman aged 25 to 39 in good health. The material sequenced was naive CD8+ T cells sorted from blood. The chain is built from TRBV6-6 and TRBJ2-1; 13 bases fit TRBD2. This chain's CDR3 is CASTILAGGPNEQFF. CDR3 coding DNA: TGTGCCAGCACCATACTAGCGGGAGGGCCAAATGAGCAGTTCTTC.